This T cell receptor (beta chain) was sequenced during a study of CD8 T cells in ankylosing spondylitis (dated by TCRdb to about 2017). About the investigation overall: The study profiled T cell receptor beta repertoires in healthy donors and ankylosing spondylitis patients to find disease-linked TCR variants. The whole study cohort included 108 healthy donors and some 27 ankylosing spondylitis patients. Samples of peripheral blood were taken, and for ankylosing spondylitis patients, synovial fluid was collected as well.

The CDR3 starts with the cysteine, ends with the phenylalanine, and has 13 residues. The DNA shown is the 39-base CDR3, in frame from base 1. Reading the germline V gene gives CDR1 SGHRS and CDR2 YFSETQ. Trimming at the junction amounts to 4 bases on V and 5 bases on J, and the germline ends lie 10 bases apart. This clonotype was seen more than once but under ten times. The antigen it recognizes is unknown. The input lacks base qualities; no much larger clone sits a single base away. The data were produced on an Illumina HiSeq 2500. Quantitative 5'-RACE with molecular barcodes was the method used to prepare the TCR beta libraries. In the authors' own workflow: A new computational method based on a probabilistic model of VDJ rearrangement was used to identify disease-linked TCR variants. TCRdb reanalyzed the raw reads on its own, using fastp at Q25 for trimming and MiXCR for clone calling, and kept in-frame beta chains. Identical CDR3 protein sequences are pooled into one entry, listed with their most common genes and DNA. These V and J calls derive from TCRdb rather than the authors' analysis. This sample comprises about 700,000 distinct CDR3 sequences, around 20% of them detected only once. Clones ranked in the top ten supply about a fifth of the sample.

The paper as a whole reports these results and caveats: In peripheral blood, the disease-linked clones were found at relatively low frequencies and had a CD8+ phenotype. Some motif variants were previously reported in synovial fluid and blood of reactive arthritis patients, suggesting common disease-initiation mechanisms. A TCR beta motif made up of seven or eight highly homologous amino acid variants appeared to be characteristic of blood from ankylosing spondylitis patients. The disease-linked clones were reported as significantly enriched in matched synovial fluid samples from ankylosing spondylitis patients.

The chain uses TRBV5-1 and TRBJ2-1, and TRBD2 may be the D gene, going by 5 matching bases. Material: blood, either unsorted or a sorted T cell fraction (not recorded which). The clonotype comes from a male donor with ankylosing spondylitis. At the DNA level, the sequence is TGCGCCAGCAGCGCGGACTTGGACAATGAGCAGTTCTTC. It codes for CASSADLDNEQFF.